The clone carrying this T cell receptor (beta chain) showed up just once. Its cognate antigen is unknown. Each TCR library used roughly 490 ng of total RNA and a linear amplification protocol. TCRdb re-analysed the reads in MiXCR, keeping a single row per CDR3 protein. Of roughly 200,000 distinct CDR3 sequences in the sample, 65% to 75% were seen once. The CDR3 spans 15 residues. The germline V gene encodes CDR1 PRHDT and CDR2 FYEKMQ (reference sequence). V was clipped by 5 bases and J by 2 bases; unmatched bases: 4. This entry comes from a study of healthy donors' naive CD4 and CD8 T cells. Broader study findings: Reportedly, most V and J gene segments showed naive CD4+ versus CD8+ bias. Positive CDR3 charge linked to CD4+ cells, negative to CD8+ cells.

Naive T cells were sorted: CD4+CD8-CD45RO-CD45RA+ for CD4+, CD8+CD4-CD45RA+CD27bright for CD8+. This receptor was identified in a pool of human donors in good health; the sample pools cells from several healthy donors. The V and J genes are TRBV13 and TRBJ2-5; 11 nucleotides match TRBD1. The specimen sequenced was naive CD4+ and CD8+ T cells sorted from blood, pooled from several donors. CDR3 bases: TGTGCCAGCAGCACGGGACAGGGGGAACAAGAGACCCAGTACTTC. It codes for CASSTGQGEQETQYF. Full variable domain (remainder filled in from reference TRBV13 and TRBJ2-5): AAGVIQSPRHLIKEKRETATLKCYPIPRHDTVYWYQQGPGQDPQFLISFYEKMQSDKGSIPDRFSAQQFSDYHSELNMSSLELGDSALYFCASSTGQGEQETQYFGPGTRLLVL.